Listed here are 26 T cell receptor beta chains from one sample, sequenced in a study of T cell repertoires in cytomegalovirus infection. TCRdb reprocessed the reads with MiXCR, giving one entry per CDR3 protein. The profile covers 300,000 to 450,000 distinct CDR3 sequences, with less than 20% appearing a single time and under 9% taken by the ten largest. The sequenced sample consisted of PBMCs. These receptors were obtained from a human donor in good health (CMV status not recorded). Some clones in this sample may be carry-over from other donors' samples.

This clonotype was counted between two and nine times. The rearrangement uses TRBV12-3 or TRBV12-4 and TRBJ2-7; D possibly corresponds to TRBD2 (5 bases). There are 13 residues in the CDR3. The V end was cut by 8 bases, the J end by 0 bases, with 11 bases between. The DNA for the CDR3 is TGTGCCAGCCGATACGGGAACTCCTACGAGCAGTACTTC. Protein sequence: CASRYGNSYEQYF.

The chain carries TRBV10-3 and TRBJ2-3; 7 positions agree with TRBD2. The V gene's germline CDR1 is ENHRY and CDR2 SYGVKD. The junction had 4 bases not matched to a gene; V was cut back by 3 bases and J by 1 base. The CDR3 is 15 amino acids. The CDR3 sequence is CAISEFAGGTDTQYF. The CDR3 bases are TGTGCCATCAGTGAATTTGCGGGGGGCACAGATACGCAGTATTTT.

This clonotype was counted a few times. This chain connects TRBV15 to TRBJ2-7; TRBD1 agrees at 10 bases. In germline, CDR1 is LNHNV, CDR2 YYDKDF (reference sequence). V lost 6 bases, J lost 2 bases, and 10 bases stayed unmatched. The CDR3 has 16 amino acids. The CDR3 bases are TGTGCCACCAGACCCGGGACAGGGGATCCCACCTACGAGCAGTACTTC. Its translation is CATRPGTGDPTYEQYF.

This clonotype came up many times. This chain uses TRBV5-4 with TRBJ1-1; D uncertain. The germline V and J ends were trimmed by 4 bases and 2 bases, with 15 bases remaining between them. CDR1 and CDR2 (germline): SGHNT, YYREEE (reference sequence). There are 15 residues in the CDR3. CDR3 sequence reads: CASSPRGDSNTEAFF. CDR3 bases: TGTGCCAGCAGCCCTCGTGGAGATTCCAACACTGAAGCTTTCTTT. Using reference TRBV5-4 and TRBJ1-1 for the parts outside the CDR3, the full variable domain is ETGVTQSPTHLIKTRGQQVTLRCSSQSGHNTVSWYQQALGQGPQFIFQYYREEENGRGNFPPRFSGLQFPNYSSELNVNALELDDSALYLCASSPRGDSNTEAFFGQGTRLTVV.

Comment on this clonotype: At one end, the junction sequence differs from germline, possibly due to a read error. The chain uses TRBV28 and TRBJ2-5, with a weak D call TRBD2 (6 bases). Germline V lookup: CDR1 MDHEN, CDR2 SYDVKM. This CDR3 is 15 amino acids long. The DNA of the CDR3 is TGTACCAGCAGAACTCACGGGGGACGTTTGGAGACCCAGTACTTC. Translation: CTSRTHGGRLETQYF.

J is TRBJ1-3 and V is TRBV6-5, with TRBD1 identical over 9 bases. J gave up 4 bases and V 6 bases, and 4 bases lay outside the gene matches. Germline-derived CDR1 and CDR2 are MNHEY and SVGAGI. This CDR3 region has 14 residues. The CDR3 reads CASSRDRVGNTIYF. The CDR3 nucleotides are TGTGCCAGCAGCCGGGACAGGGTCGGAAACACCATATATTTT.

The chain combines TRBV29-1 with TRBJ2-3, with D perhaps matching TRBD2 (5 bases). The CDR3 contains 12 residues. V lost 3 bases, J lost 7 bases, and 11 bases lay in between. The germline CDR1 and CDR2 sequences are SQVTM and ANQGSEA. For the CDR3, the DNA is TGCAGCGTTGAGGACGGGGATCATACGCAGTATTTT. Translated, it gives CSVEDGDHTQYF.

The chain links TRBV2 to TRBJ2-7; D is unclear. Germline V gene sequence: CDR1 SNHLY, CDR2 FYNNEI. V shed 4 bases and J shed 5 bases, with 6 bases lying between them. This CDR3 spans 11 amino acids. The CDR3 sequence is CASSVFHEQYF. The CDR3, as DNA: TGTGCCAGCAGTGTATTCCACGAGCAGTACTTC.

In this sample, this clonotype turned up many times. V usage is TRBV12-3 or TRBV12-4 and J usage is TRBJ1-5, with D maybe TRBD1 (5 bases). The ends were cut back, 3 bases at V and 7 bases at J, with 10 bases in the middle. The CDR3 length is 13 residues. Written as DNA, the CDR3 is TGTGCCAGCAGTTTCCCAGGGTACCAGCCCCAGCATTTT. Translating it yields CASSFPGYQPQHF.

V usage is TRBV12-3 or TRBV12-4 and J usage is TRBJ1-5, with TRBD1 matching over 9 bases. The J segment lost 6 bases and the V segment lost 6 bases, leaving 9 bases of the junction unmatched. The CDR3 spans 15 residues. The CDR3 coding sequence is TGTGCCAGCAGCCAGGGGGACAGGGCAGGTCAGCCCCAGCATTTT. This codes for CASSQGDRAGQPQHF.

This clonotype was counted many times. The chain combines TRBV7-2 with TRBJ2-5; TRBD1 agrees at 11 bases. This CDR3 comprises 16 residues. Germline assignment: CDR1 SGHTA and CDR2 FQGNSA. V was pared by 1 base and J by 2 bases, with 3 bases of the junction left unmatched. For the CDR3, the DNA is TGTGCCAGCAGCTTAGTTGGGACAGGGGGACAAGAGACCCAGTACTTC. Amino acid sequence: CASSLVGTGGQETQYF.

V is TRBV29-1 and J is TRBJ1-2; 7 bases map to TRBD1. V shed 5 bases, J shed 4 bases, and the junction held 7 bases outside the gene matches. The CDR3 contains 13 residues. CDR1 and CDR2 (germline): SQVTM, ANQGSEA. The CDR3 sequence is CSVQGGSGYGYTF. CDR3 nucleotide sequence: TGCAGCGTTCAGGGGGGAAGTGGCTATGGCTACACCTTC.

This chain uses TRBV6-5 with TRBJ2-7, with a tentative D call TRBD2 (6 bases). V shed 6 bases and J shed 5 bases, with 17 bases lying between them. The CDR3 covers 14 residues. Per the germline V gene, CDR1 is MNHEY and CDR2 is SVGAGI. DNA for the CDR3: TGTGCCAGCAGGACGGGACTTCTCGGAGACGAGCAGTACTTC. Amino acid sequence: CASRTGLLGDEQYF.

This clonotype was recorded a few times. The chain is built from TRBV7-9 and TRBJ2-7, with 9 nucleotides matching TRBD1. Germline V lookup: CDR1 SEHNR, CDR2 FQNEAQ (reference sequence). The CDR3 sequence is 15 residues long. The junction had 6 bases not matched to a gene; V was cut back by 3 bases and J by 3 bases. The CDR3 sequence is CASSFSGDRVYEQYF. In DNA, the CDR3 is TGTGCCAGCAGCTTTTCGGGGGACAGGGTCTACGAGCAGTACTTC.

This rearrangement joins TRBV19 to TRBJ2-7; unclear D gene. CDR1 LNHDA and CDR2 SQIVND come from the germline V gene (reference sequence). V was cut by 6 bases and J by 2 bases, with 11 bases left in between. The CDR3 spans 13 residues. The CDR3 DNA follows: TGTGCCAGTAGAAGGAGCTCGGCCTACGAGCAGTACTTC. Translated: CASRRSSAYEQYF.

This clonotype was detected only a few times. The chain uses TRBV6-1 and TRBJ2-5; a possible D gene is TRBD1 (5 bases). This CDR3 is built from 12 residues. Germline V lookup: CDR1 MNHNS, CDR2 SASEGT. Trimming shortened V by 5 bases and J by 5 bases, and 9 bases separated the two germline ends. This chain's CDR3 is CASSFDSETQYF. The CDR3 DNA follows: TGTGCCAGCAGTTTTGACAGCGAGACCCAGTACTTC.

A few counts support this clonotype. V usage is TRBV4-1 and J usage is TRBJ1-1; TRBD1 matches 8 bases. V was pared by 2 bases and J by 6 bases, with 8 bases of the junction left unmatched. CDR1 and CDR2 from the germline V gene are MGHRA and YSYEKL. CDR3 size: 15 residues. This CDR3 is CASSQPRQGRSEAFF. The CDR3 nucleotides read TGCGCCAGCAGCCAACCCCGACAGGGGCGGTCTGAAGCTTTCTTT.

The CDR3 DNA reads as TGTGCCAGCAGCTTAGGAACAGGGTTCGAGGACTATGGCTACACCTTC. Protein sequence: CASSLGTGFEDYGYTF. This chain joins TRBV7-9 and TRBJ1-2; maybe TRBD1 (6 bases). V lost 1 base, J lost 3 bases, and 15 bases lay in between. The CDR3 has 16 amino acids. Germline CDR1 is SEHNR and CDR2 is FQNEAQ (reference sequence).

This sequence joins TRBV29-1 and TRBJ1-3, with unresolved D. Germline V lookup: CDR1 SQVTM, CDR2 ANQGSEA. CDR3 size: 12 residues. V lost 6 bases, J lost 0 bases, and 6 bases lay in between. CDR3 amino acids: CSVSASGNTIYF. The CDR3 nucleotides read TGCAGCGTCTCAGCCTCTGGAAACACCATATATTTT. Using reference TRBV29-1 and TRBJ1-3 for the parts outside the CDR3, the full variable domain is SAVISQKPSRDICQRGTSLTIQCQVDSQVTMMFWYRQQPGQSLTLIATANQGSEATYESGFVIDKFPISRPNLTFSTLTVSNMSPEDSSIYLCSVSASGNTIYFGEGSWLTVV.

This chain joins TRBV2 and TRBJ1-1; D not resolved. CDR3 length: 14 residues. The germline gives CDR1 SNHLY, CDR2 FYNNEI. V was cut by 6 bases and J by 1 base, with 12 bases left in between. The CDR3 sequence is CASRGGQANTEAFF. DNA of the CDR3: TGTGCCAGCAGGGGCGGCCAGGCGAACACTGAAGCTTTCTTT.

The rearrangement links TRBV10-3 to TRBJ2-3; D may be TRBD1 or TRBD2 (6 bases each). The V gene's germline CDR1 is ENHRY and CDR2 SYGVKD. V was shortened by 6 bases and J by 6 bases, with 19 bases between the two germline ends. The CDR3 runs to 15 residues. CDR3 loop: CAISHSGDKQDTQYF. For the CDR3, the DNA is TGTGCCATCAGCCACTCGGGGGACAAGCAGGATACGCAGTATTTT.

This clonotype was counted at least ten times. The chain couples TRBV7-2 to TRBJ2-5, with 10 bases lining up with TRBD2. The CDR3 contains 17 residues. Germline CDR1 and CDR2: SGHTA and FQGNSA. The junction had 4 bases not matched to a gene; V was cut back by 0 bases and J by 0 bases. The CDR3, as DNA: TGTGCCAGCAGCTTAGCCACAACTAGCGGGAACCAAGAGACCCAGTACTTC. It translates to CASSLATTSGNQETQYF.

This clonotype has at least ten counts. The chain has TRBV7-2 and TRBJ2-5; D is unresolved. Trimming took 5 bases from V and 3 from J, leaving 7 bases between them. CDR3 size: 12 residues. Per germline, CDR1 SGHTA and CDR2 FQGNSA. CDR3 residues: CASSPAKETQYF. DNA for the CDR3: TGTGCCAGCAGCCCGGCTAAAGAGACCCAGTACTTC.

Many counts were recorded for this clonotype. This chain links TRBV7-2 with TRBJ2-1, with 7 bases identical to TRBD2. Per germline, CDR1 SGHTA and CDR2 FQGNSA. The junction had 3 bases not matched to a gene; V was cut back by 5 bases and J by 5 bases. CDR3 length: 13 amino acids. The CDR3 bases are TGTGCCAGCAGCCCCAGCGGGAACAATGAGCAGTTCTTC. This sequence encodes CASSPSGNNEQFF.

The sample holds many counts of this clonotype. V and J are TRBV20-1 and TRBJ2-7; D is unclear. Germline V lookup: CDR1 DFQATT, CDR2 SNEGSKA (reference sequence). The CDR3 has 13 residues. CDR3 DNA: TGCAGAATCGGGCGATTTAAGGACTACGAGCAGTACTTC. It yields the protein CRIGRFKDYEQYF.

This chain uses TRBV29-1 with TRBJ2-3; 12 nucleotides line up with TRBD2. CDR1 is SQVTM, CDR2 ANQGSEA, per germline. The CDR3 is 15 residues long. V was clipped by 6 bases and J by 2 bases; unmatched bases: 6. CDR3 protein: CSVAGLAGPTDTQYF. The CDR3 coding sequence is TGCAGCGTCGCCGGACTAGCGGGGCCCACAGATACGCAGTATTTT.